A selection of T cell receptor beta chains follows, all from one sample in a study of T-cell memory formation after mild COVID-19. TCRdb passed the 5' RACE reads through MiXCR, listing each CDR3 protein once. The sample shows 150,000 to 200,000 distinct CDR3 sequences, about a third of them seen only once. What was sequenced was PBMCs or a T cell subset sorted from them (not recorded which). All receptors come from an adult woman who had mild COVID-19 (a few samples of this study predate the infection). Cell type and time point are not known. Each CDR3 is given without its conserved first and last residue. A D gene is named only where the DNA matches it firmly.

-	TRBV12-3/TRBV12-4	TRBJ2-3	12	ASSLDSGENTQY
-	TRBV2	TRBJ1-1	10	ASSDRGTEAF
-	TRBV11-2	TRBJ2-3	13	ASSSDPQGPDTQY
TRBD1	TRBV18	TRBJ1-2	12	ASSKGQGLKGYT
-	TRBV6-2/TRBV6-3	TRBJ2-4	14	ASSPRSGVAKNIQY
-	TRBV9	TRBJ2-5	12	ASSVGTTQETQY
TRBD2	TRBV5-5	TRBJ2-1	13	ASSRTSGSLYEQF
-	TRBV7-9	TRBJ1-2	12	ASSPNRERYGYT
-	TRBV3-1	TRBJ2-2	11	ASSLLATGELF
TRBD1	TRBV7-2	TRBJ1-2	12	ASSSAGTGGGYT
-	TRBV12-3/TRBV12-4	TRBJ1-5	12	ASSFAGGRQPQH
TRBD2	TRBV7-9	TRBJ2-1	14	ASSPRSAGGGNEQF
-	TRBV7-6	TRBJ2-1	14	ASSSKQGYKDNEQF
-	TRBV6-5	TRBJ2-2	12	ASRKPGNTGELF
-	TRBV6-1	TRBJ2-7	13	ASSEPGGPSYEQY
-	TRBV11-2	TRBJ2-7	12	ASRIPGQSYEQY
TRBD2	TRBV4-1	TRBJ2-3	13	ASKRLAGDTDTQY
TRBD2	TRBV7-8	TRBJ2-4	13	ASSYGGGRAVIQY
-	TRBV6-5	TRBJ2-7	12	ASSQGDITGEQY
-	TRBV3-1	TRBJ2-2	10	ASSDRPGELF
TRBD1	TRBV3-1	TRBJ2-2	14	ASSQDFTGGTGELF
-	TRBV20-1	TRBJ2-3	13	SARDPSGQRDTQY
TRBD2	TRBV5-6	TRBJ2-1	13	ASSLDGRGGNEQF
-	TRBV7-2	TRBJ2-7	12	ASSQQGTGYEQY
-	TRBV5-1	TRBJ2-3	12	ASSLQPSTDTQY
TRBD2	TRBV20-1	TRBJ2-4	12	SARAAGGGYIQY
TRBD1	TRBV7-9	TRBJ1-6	13	ASSLGTGGAPPLH
-	TRBV24-1	TRBJ2-2	10	ATTENSGELF
TRBD1	TRBV3-1	TRBJ2-7	13	ASSPQTGPTYEQY
TRBD1	TRBV4-1	TRBJ2-2	14	ASSQDFDRETGELF